The 25 T cell receptor beta chains below were found in one sample sequenced in a study of monozygotic twins with inflammatory bowel disease. TCRdb reanalyzed the 5' RACE reads and collapses them to one entry per CDR3 protein, without DNA. The listing records more than 120,000 distinct CDR3 sequences. Sequenced sample: blood. Every receptor here comes from a human donor with ulcerative colitis or Crohn's disease, or a healthy co-twin of an affected twin (not recorded which).

The chain carries TRBV9 and TRBJ2-7; as DNA is missing, the TRBD1 call by TCRdb cannot be tested. CDR1 and CDR2 from the germline V gene are SGDLS and YYNGEE. CDR3 length: 15 amino acids. The CDR3 loop reads CASSSLSGGAYEQYF.

The chain couples TRBV10-3 to TRBJ2-7. CDR1 and CDR2 from the germline V gene are ENHRY and SYGVKD. This CDR3 region has 11 residues. CDR3 protein: CAISEAYEQYF.

The CDR3 here is CATGPLTGELFF. The rearrangement joins TRBV11-2 to TRBJ2-2; the TRBD1 assignment by TCRdb is unverifiable without DNA. The V gene's germline CDR1 is SGHAT and CDR2 FQNNGV. The CDR3 is 12 residues long.

The gene calls are TRBV30 and TRBJ1-1; TCRdb names TRBD1, which stays unverified in the absence of DNA. The CDR3 is 15 amino acids. Germline loops: CDR1 GTSNPN, CDR2 SVGIG (reference sequence). CDR3 sequence reads: CAWSIGTGVNTEAFF.

The J gene is TRBJ2-5, the V gene TRBV29-1. The CDR3 has 11 amino acids. CDR1 and CDR2 (germline): SQVTM, ANQGSEA. The CDR3 loop reads CSVLLQETQYF.

V gene TRBV19 combines with J gene TRBJ2-4; TCRdb's D gene call, TRBD1, goes unchecked for lack of DNA. Germline assignment: CDR1 LNHDA and CDR2 SQIVND (reference sequence). CDR3 length equals 11 residues. The chain's CDR3 is CASTQSSIQYF. The entire variable domain, with the rest obtained from reference TRBV19 and TRBJ2-4, is as follows: DGGITQSPKYLFRKEGQNVTLSCEQNLNHDAMYWYRQDPGQGLRLIYYSQIVNDFQKGDIAEGYSVSREKKESFPLTVTSAQKNPTAFYLCASTQSSIQYFGAGTRLSVL.

The chain is built from TRBV18 and TRBJ2-7. This CDR3 has 13 amino acids. Germline V CDR1 and CDR2: KGHSH, LQKENI. This chain's CDR3 is CASSPRGDYEQYF. The whole variable domain, remainder taken from reference TRBV18 and TRBJ2-7, is NAGVMQNPRHLVRRRGQEARLRCSPMKGHSHVYWYRQLPEEGLKFMVYLQKENIIDESGMPKERFSAEFPKEGPSILRIQQVVRGDSAAYFCASSPRGDYEQYFGPGTRLTVT.

This chain joins TRBV7-2 and TRBJ2-5; with no DNA, the TCRdb D assignment of TRBD1 cannot be verified. CDR1 is SGHTA and CDR2 is FQGNSA in the germline V gene. The CDR3 loop spans 14 amino acids. CDR3 region: CASSTNRRGETQYF.

The chain is built from TRBV5-1 and TRBJ1-5. The CDR3 is 12 residues long. CDR1 and CDR2 from the germline V gene are SGHRS and YFSETQ. CDR3 loop: CASSLDGQPQHF.

V and J are TRBV30 and TRBJ1-2. Germline V gene lookup returns CDR1 GTSNPN and CDR2 SVGIG (reference sequence). The CDR3 runs to 12 residues. This CDR3 reads CAWSRQIYGYTF.

This chain uses TRBV18 with TRBJ2-7; TCRdb designates TRBD1, a call that cannot be tested without DNA. This CDR3 region has 15 residues. CDR1 and CDR2 (germline): KGHSH, LQKENI. The chain's CDR3 is CATSDRPIQNYEQYF. The variable domain in full, completed from reference TRBV18 and TRBJ2-7, reads NAGVMQNPRHLVRRRGQEARLRCSPMKGHSHVYWYRQLPEEGLKFMVYLQKENIIDESGMPKERFSAEFPKEGPSILRIQQVVRGDSAAYFCATSDRPIQNYEQYFGPGTRLTVT.

The chain has TRBV6-1 and TRBJ2-5; TCRdb's D gene call, TRBD1, goes unchecked for lack of DNA. CDR3 length: 15 amino acids. Germline V lookup: CDR1 MNHNS, CDR2 SASEGT. The CDR3 sequence is CASSPGQGQSETQYF.

J is TRBJ2-5 and V is TRBV5-1; TCRdb reports TRBD2, a call that lacks DNA to check it against. This CDR3 has 16 residues. Germline assignment: CDR1 SGHRS and CDR2 YFSETQ. The CDR3 loop reads CASSFGSGGNQETQYF. Based on the CDR3 plus reference TRBV5-1 and TRBJ2-5, the full variable domain is KAGVTQTPRYLIKTRGQQVTLSCSPISGHRSVSWYQQTPGQGLQFLFEYFSETQRNKGNFPGRFSGRQFSNSRSEMNVSTLELGDSALYLCASSFGSGGNQETQYFGPGTRLLVL.

This sequence joins TRBV4-2 and TRBJ1-5. Germline loops: CDR1 LGHNA, CDR2 YNFKEQ. The length of the CDR3 is 16 residues. The CDR3 spells CASSQDWVGGNQPQHF.

The chain carries TRBV29-1 and TRBJ2-7; TCRdb calls TRBD1, which cannot be checked without DNA. The CDR3 extends over 14 amino acids. In germline, CDR1 is SQVTM, CDR2 ANQGSEA. CDR3 sequence: CSAAGTGPSYEQYF.

The chain combines TRBV20-1 with TRBJ2-7; TCRdb lists TRBD1, though no DNA is available to test this call. The V gene's germline CDR1 is DFQATT and CDR2 SNEGSKA (reference sequence). The CDR3 totals 16 residues. The CDR3 region is CSASVPGEGVRYEQYF.

The V call is TRBV5-1, the J call TRBJ2-3; the TCRdb call, TRBD1, lacks DNA for checking. CDR1 and CDR2 from the germline V gene are SGHRS and YFSETQ. The CDR3 consists of 15 residues. The CDR3 is CASSNSGVLTDTQYF.

CDR3 protein: CASSPGDRTNTGELFF. The chain has TRBV5-1 and TRBJ2-2; absent DNA, TCRdb's TRBD1 call cannot be checked. CDR3 size: 16 residues. Germline-derived CDR1 and CDR2 are SGHRS and YFSETQ.

V usage is TRBV12-3 or TRBV12-4 and J usage is TRBJ1-2; the D gene TCRdb calls, TRBD1, cannot be checked with no DNA. CDR3 length: 15 amino acids. The CDR3 sequence is CASTPDRGRNYGYTF.

The chain combines TRBV12-3 or TRBV12-4 with TRBJ2-1; TCRdb lists TRBD1, though no DNA is available to test this call. The CDR3 is 13 amino acids. CDR3 amino acids: CASRQTGTGPQFF.

The CDR3 here is CAQPGQGGNTIYF. This chain joins TRBV30 and TRBJ1-3; the D gene TCRdb calls, TRBD1, cannot be checked with no DNA. Germline-derived CDR1 and CDR2 are GTSNPN and SVGIG (reference sequence). The CDR3 extends over 13 amino acids. Together with reference TRBV30 and TRBJ1-3, the CDR3 gives the full variable domain: SQTIHQWPATLVQPVGSPLSLECTVEGTSNPNLYWYRQAAGRGLQLLFYSVGIGQISSEVPQNLSASRPQDRQFILSSKKLLLSDSGFYLCAQPGQGGNTIYFGEGSWLTVV.

The CDR3 here is CASSPPGTETDTQYF. The chain is built from TRBV18 and TRBJ2-3. CDR1 and CDR2 from the germline V gene are KGHSH and LQKENI. The CDR3 contains 15 residues.

The chain is built from TRBV5-1 and TRBJ2-7. CDR3 length: 14 residues. Germline CDR1 and CDR2: SGHRS and YFSETQ. The CDR3 sequence is CASSLGVEHDEQYF. The full variable domain, in which reference TRBV5-1 and TRBJ2-7 provide the parts outside the CDR3, is KAGVTQTPRYLIKTRGQQVTLSCSPISGHRSVSWYQQTPGQGLQFLFEYFSETQRNKGNFPGRFSGRQFSNSRSEMNVSTLELGDSALYLCASSLGVEHDEQYFGPGTRLTVT.

V and J are TRBV4-3 and TRBJ2-1; TCRdb designates TRBD1, a call that cannot be tested without DNA. CDR3 size: 18 residues. Germline CDR1 LGHNA, CDR2 YSLEER. The CDR3: CASSHQGMGATYYNEQFF.

This chain links TRBV15 with TRBJ2-7. This CDR3 has 14 residues. Germline V CDR1 and CDR2: LNHNV, YYDKDF (reference sequence). This chain's CDR3 is CATSSEPTTYEQYF.